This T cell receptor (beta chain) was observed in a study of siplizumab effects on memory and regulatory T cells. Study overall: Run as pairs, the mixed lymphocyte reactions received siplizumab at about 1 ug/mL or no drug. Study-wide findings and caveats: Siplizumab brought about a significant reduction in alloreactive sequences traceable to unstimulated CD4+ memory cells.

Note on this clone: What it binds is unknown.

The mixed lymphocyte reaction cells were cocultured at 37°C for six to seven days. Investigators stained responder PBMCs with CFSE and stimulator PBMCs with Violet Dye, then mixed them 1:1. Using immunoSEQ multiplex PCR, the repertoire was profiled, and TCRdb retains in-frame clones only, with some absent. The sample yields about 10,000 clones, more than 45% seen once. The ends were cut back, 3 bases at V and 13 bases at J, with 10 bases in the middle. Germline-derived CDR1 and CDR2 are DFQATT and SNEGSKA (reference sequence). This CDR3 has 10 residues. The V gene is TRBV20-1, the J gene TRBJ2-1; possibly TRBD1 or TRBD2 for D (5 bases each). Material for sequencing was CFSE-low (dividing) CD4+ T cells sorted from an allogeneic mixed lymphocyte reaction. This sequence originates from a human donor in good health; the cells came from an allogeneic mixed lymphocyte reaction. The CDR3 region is CSASSRDQFF. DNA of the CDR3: TGCAGTGCTAGTTCCCGGGACCAGTTCTTC.